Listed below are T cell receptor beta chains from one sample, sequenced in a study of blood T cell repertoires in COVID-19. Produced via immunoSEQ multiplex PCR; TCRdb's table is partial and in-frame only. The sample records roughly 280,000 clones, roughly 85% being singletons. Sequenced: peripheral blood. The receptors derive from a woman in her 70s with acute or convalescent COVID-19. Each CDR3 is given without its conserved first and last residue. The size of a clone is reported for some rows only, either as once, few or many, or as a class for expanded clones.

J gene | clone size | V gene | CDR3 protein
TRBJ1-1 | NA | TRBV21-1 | ATDPPERAEAF
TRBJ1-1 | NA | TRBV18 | ASSEGYTEAF
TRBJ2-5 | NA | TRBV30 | AWSDTSRVETQY
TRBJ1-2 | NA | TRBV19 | ASSMGQGGYT
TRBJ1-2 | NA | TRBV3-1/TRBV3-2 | ASSPRGGTGDDSGYT
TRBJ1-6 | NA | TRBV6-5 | ATGTGLAPLH
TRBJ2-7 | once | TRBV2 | ASSELDFGGGAYEQY
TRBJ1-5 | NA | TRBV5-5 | ASRTGFNQPQH
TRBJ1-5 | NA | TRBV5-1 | ASTQTGESNQPQH
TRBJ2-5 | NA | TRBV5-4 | ASSPGTRQETQY
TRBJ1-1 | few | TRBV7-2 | ASSRGGGSNTEAF
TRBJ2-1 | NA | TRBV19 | ASSPQAGANNEQF
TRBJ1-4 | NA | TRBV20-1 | SASYGSEKLF
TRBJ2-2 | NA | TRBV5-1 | ASSDRGSTGELF
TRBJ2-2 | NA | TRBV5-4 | ASSSYRVSGELF
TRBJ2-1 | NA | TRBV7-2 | ASSFLPTSGGMGEQF
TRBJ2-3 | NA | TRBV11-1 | ASSLKLSTDTQY